This T cell receptor beta chain was captured in a study of T cells in Graves' hyperthyroidism and ophthalmopathy. Unmatched junction bases numbered 2, after V lost 0 bases and J lost 4 bases. This CDR3 comprises 15 residues. The germline V gene has CDR1 SGHRS and CDR2 YFSETQ. Hyperthyroidism in the patients, aged 18 to 65, was newly diagnosed and under 2 months in duration. Study-level findings and limits: Among thyroid clonotypes expanded above 0.001, most also appeared in blood. With a median lead of roughly 6.2 months before onset, the model predicted ophthalmopathy.

This clonotype was found once. Its antigen is unknown. RNA transcripts yielded amplified TCR beta CDR3 regions. In the first-round RT-PCR of the TCR CDR3, the HTBI primer set was used. TCRdb reprocessed the multiplex PCR reads via MiXCR and lists one record per CDR3 protein. The sample contains some 600,000 distinct CDR3 sequences, about half of which appear only once. This TCR was recovered from a woman aged 18-29 years with Graves' hyperthyroidism. The specimen sequenced was peripheral blood or thyroid tissue (not recorded which). The chain joins TRBV5-1 to TRBJ2-2, with 8 bases that match TRBD2. The CDR3 bases are TGCGCCAGCAGCTTGGGACTAGCGTCCACCGGGGAGCTGTTTTTT. Encoded protein: CASSLGLASTGELFF.